What follows are 17 T cell receptor beta chains derived from one specimen sequenced in a study of blood T cell repertoires in COVID-19. The assay was immunoSEQ multiplex PCR, and TCRdb's table has in-frame clones only and misses some. The sample has around 180,000 clones, 75% to 85% seen once; the top ten hold about 12%. The specimen was peripheral blood. These receptor sequences come from a woman of 80 years or more with COVID-19, enrolled during active disease.

The rearrangement links TRBV12-3 or TRBV12-4 to TRBJ2-5; the match to TRBD1 covers 7 bases. Trimming cost V 5 bases and J 4 bases; bases outside gene matches: 4. The CDR3 has 13 residues. CDR3 in DNA: TGTGCCAGCAGTGTTTCAGGGGGAGAGACCCAGTACTTC. This gives the protein CASSVSGGETQYF.

J is TRBJ2-3 and V is TRBV6-6; no definite D call. V lost 1 base and J 2 bases, leaving 7 bases between the germline ends. The CDR3 runs 14 residues. The germline gives CDR1 MNHNY, CDR2 SVGAGI (reference sequence). CDR3 protein: CASSYLRFTDTQYF. CDR3 sequence (DNA): TGTGCCAGCAGTTACTTGCGGTTCACAGATACGCAGTATTTT.

V gene TRBV7-8 combines with J gene TRBJ1-3; no clear D gene. This CDR3 spans 16 amino acids. Trimming left V 0 bases short and J 1 base short, with 10 bases between. Germline V gene sequence: CDR1 SGHVS, CDR2 FQNEAQ. CDR3 sequence (DNA): TGTGCCAGCAGCTTAGCGGTGTTGGAGTCTGGAAACACCATATATTTT. Translating it yields CASSLAVLESGNTIYF.

J is TRBJ2-3 and V is TRBV15, with 11 bases aligning to TRBD2. Germline CDR1 LNHNV, CDR2 YYDKDF (reference sequence). This CDR3 spans 16 amino acids. V lost 3 bases to trimming and J lost 2 bases; unmatched junction nucleotides: 4. CDR3 coding DNA: TGTGCCACCAGCAGGGGGACTAGCGGACACACAGATACGCAGTATTTT. Protein sequence: CATSRGTSGHTDTQYF.

The V call is TRBV5-5, the J call TRBJ1-2; D gene unclear. The V end was cut by 0 bases, the J end by 8 bases, with 11 bases between. The CDR3 totals 13 residues. Germline CDR1 reads SGHKS; CDR2 reads YYEKEE (reference sequence). The CDR3 loop is CASSLEYSGGYTF. In DNA form, the CDR3 reads TGTGCCAGCAGCTTGGAGTACAGTGGGGGCTACACCTTC.

This clone was recorded a few times. The chain employs TRBV7-8 and TRBJ2-1, with 7 bases that match TRBD1. The CDR3 loop spans 12 amino acids. J was trimmed by 12 bases and V by 1 base; bases with no gene match: 3. CDR1 SGHVS and CDR2 FQNEAQ come from the germline V gene. The CDR3 region has the DNA TGTGCCAGCAGCTTAGAGGCAGGGGGGCAGTTCTTC. This sequence encodes CASSLEAGGQFF.

The chain uses TRBV6-5 and TRBJ1-1; 8 bases fit TRBD1. CDR3 size: 14 residues. Per germline, CDR1 MNHEY and CDR2 SVGAGI. J gave up 1 base and V 7 bases, and 5 bases lay outside the gene matches. The CDR3 DNA reads TGTGCCAGCACCAGGACAGGGTCGAACACTGAAGCTTTCTTT. This translates into CASTRTGSNTEAFF.

The chain carries TRBV2 and TRBJ1-4; D possibly corresponds to TRBD1 (5 bases). The CDR3 has 14 amino acids. Germline V gene data show CDR1 as SNHLY and CDR2 as FYNNEI. V shed 6 bases and J shed 5 bases, with 13 bases lying between them. The CDR3 DNA sequence: TGTGCCAGCAGAAGCCAAGGGGCGAATGAAAAACTGTTTTTT. The encoded protein is CASRSQGANEKLFF. The full variable domain, its missing parts supplied by reference TRBV2 and TRBJ1-4, is EPEVTQTPSHQVTQMGQEVILRCVPISNHLYFYWYRQILGQKVEFLVSFYNNEISEKSEIFDDQFSVERPDGSNFTLKIRSTKLEDSAMYFCASRSQGANEKLFFGSGTQLSVL.

The gene calls are TRBV11-3 and TRBJ2-1; 8 nucleotides line up with TRBD2. Germline loops: CDR1 SGHNT, CDR2 YENEEA. The CDR3 has 16 residues. The V gene end was trimmed by 0 bases and the J gene end by 6 bases; junction bases not matched to a gene: 7. CDR3 coding DNA: TGTGCCAGCAGCTTAGATTCCGGGAGGGCCACCAATGAGCAGTTCTTC. This encodes CASSLDSGRATNEQFF.

The chain is built from TRBV23-1 and TRBJ1-1; 9 bases line up with TRBD1. TRBV23-1 is assigned to the ORF class and has an uncertain function. V was clipped by 3 bases and J by 4 bases; unmatched bases: 6. The CDR3 has 15 residues. DNA for the CDR3: TGCGCCAGCAGTCAGGCCGACAGGGGGTTCACTGAAGCTTTCTTT. Translation: CASSQADRGFTEAFF.

The chain employs TRBV29-1 and TRBJ1-1; D uncertain. V lost 4 bases to trimming and J lost 1 base, with 4 bases between them. The CDR3 has 11 amino acids. Germline V CDR1 and CDR2: SQVTM, ANQGSEA. The CDR3 DNA reads TGCAGCGTTGTCTGGAACACTGAAGCTTTCTTT. The encoded protein is CSVVWNTEAFF.

The chain carries TRBV5-5 and TRBJ2-1; the match to TRBD2 covers 7 bases. Germline CDR1 is SGHKS and CDR2 is YYEKEE (reference sequence). The CDR3 runs to 12 residues. V was pared by 4 bases and J by 9 bases, with 4 bases of the junction left unmatched. CDR3 loop: CASSRLASEQFF. Written as DNA, the CDR3 is TGTGCCAGCAGCCGACTAGCATCTGAGCAGTTCTTC.

The chain joins TRBV3-1 (or the pseudogene TRBV3-2) to TRBJ2-3; 16 bases align to TRBD2. The germline CDR1 and CDR2 sequences are LGHDT and YNNKEL (reference sequence). Trimming took 5 bases from V and 1 from J; bases not matched to a gene: 6. CDR3 length equals 18 residues. CDR3 coding DNA: TGTGCCAGCAGCACCAAGGGACTAGCGGGGGGGGGCACAGATACGCAGTATTTT. Translation gives CASSTKGLAGGGTDTQYF.

The chain employs TRBV4-1 and TRBJ1-6; D remains unclear. There are 15 residues in the CDR3. CDR1 is MGHRA and CDR2 is YSYEKL in the germline V gene. The V end lost 6 bases, the J end lost 3 bases, and 12 bases lay between the germline ends. CDR3 amino acids: CASRRIESYNSPLHF. The CDR3 DNA follows: TGCGCCAGCAGGCGAATCGAGAGCTATAATTCACCCCTCCACTTT.

This clone was seen just once. The CDR3 loop reads CASSETPRGSYGYTF. CDR3 in DNA: TGTGCCAGCAGTGAGACCCCCCGGGGGAGCTATGGCTACACCTTC. V usage is TRBV2 and J usage is TRBJ1-2, with a weak D call TRBD1 (5 bases). V lost 3 bases and J lost 4, with 15 bases in between. CDR3 size: 15 residues. Germline-derived CDR1 and CDR2 are SNHLY and FYNNEI.

The rearrangement links TRBV7-2 to TRBJ2-2; the match to TRBD2 covers 7 bases. The CDR3 runs to 16 residues. The V and J ends lost 1 base and 4 bases, in that order; junction bases with no gene match: 6. Germline CDR1 reads SGHTA; CDR2 reads FQGNSA. This CDR3 is CASSLGGGSSTGELFF. DNA of the CDR3: TGTGCCAGCAGCTTAGGAGGCGGGAGTAGCACCGGGGAGCTGTTTTTT.

This chain links TRBV27 with TRBJ1-2, with 11 positions matching TRBD1. CDR3 size: 17 residues. The germline gives CDR1 MNHEY, CDR2 SMNVEV (reference sequence). V shed 0 bases and J 7 bases; nucleotides not matched to a gene: 10. CDR3 coding DNA: TGTGCCAGCAGTTTATCATTCGCTGGCGGGACAGGGGGTGGCTACACCTTC. Translating gives CASSLSFAGGTGGGYTF.